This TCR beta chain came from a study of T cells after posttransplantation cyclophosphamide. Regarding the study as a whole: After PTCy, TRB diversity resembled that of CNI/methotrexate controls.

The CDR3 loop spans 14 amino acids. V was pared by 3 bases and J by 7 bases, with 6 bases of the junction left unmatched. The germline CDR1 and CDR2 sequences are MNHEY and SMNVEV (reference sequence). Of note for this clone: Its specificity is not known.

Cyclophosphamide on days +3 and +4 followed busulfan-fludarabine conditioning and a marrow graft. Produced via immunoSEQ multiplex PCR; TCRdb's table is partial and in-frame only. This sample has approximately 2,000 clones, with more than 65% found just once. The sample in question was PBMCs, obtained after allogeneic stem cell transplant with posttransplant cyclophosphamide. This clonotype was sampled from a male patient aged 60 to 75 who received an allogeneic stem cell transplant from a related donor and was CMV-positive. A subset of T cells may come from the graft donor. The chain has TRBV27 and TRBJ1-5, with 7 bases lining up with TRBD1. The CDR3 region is CASSFTGVGQPQHF. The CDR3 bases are TGTGCCAGCAGTTTTACAGGGGTAGGGCAGCCCCAGCATTTT.